This T cell receptor beta chain was profiled in a study of early T cells in non-severe SARS-CoV-2 infection listed by TCRdb under 2021. Study-wide context: TCR sequencing used bulk RNA from unsorted whole blood, so alpha and beta chains could not be paired.

Broader findings and caveats from the paper: VDJdb matching was skewed toward anti-spike CD8 responses and likely underestimated virus-specific expansions by missing private and CD4 specificities.

Based on the germline V gene (reference sequence), the CDR1 and CDR2 sequences are GTSNPN and SVGIG. V is reduced by 2 bases and J by 2 bases, leaving a spacing of 12 bases between them. Its CDR3 holds 14 amino acids, cysteine through phenylalanine. Here the CDR3 DNA is all that survives: 42 bases in frame from base 1. This clonotype was found a few times. Its antigen remains unidentified. No base-level quality is on record; no much larger clone is a single base apart. This was a case-control study nested in a cohort of healthcare workers in London, UK, who had nasopharyngeal swab PCR tests and blood samples taken every week. Between 23 and 31 March 2020, the week of the UK lockdown, healthcare workers were enrolled and then followed up weekly for as long as 16 weeks. Library creation used 5' RACE. Sequencing instrument: NextSeq 500. In the TCR library protocol, unique molecular identifiers were attached to individual cDNA molecules to correct for PCR bias and sequencing error. Both TCR alpha and beta chains were sequenced, and tight co-correlation was observed between alpha and beta sequence abundances in each sample. The original pipeline was this. Decombinator V4 was used to annotate TCR sequences for V gene, J gene and CDR3. TCRs were defined as expanded if a significant change between any two time points was detected under a Poisson model with p below 0.0001. TCR abundances were normalised to the total number of TCRs sequenced per sample and were expressed as counts per million. TRAV1-2 paired with TRAJ12, TRAJ20 or TRAJ33 defined MAIT TCRs, while TRAV10 paired with TRAJ18 defined iNKT TCRs. VDJdb, accessed on 1 November 2021, was searched for TCRs annotated for CMV, EBV and SARS-CoV-2, and TCRs annotated for more than one antigen were excluded. In-frame beta chains were kept once TCRdb had trimmed the public reads at Q25 with fastp and called clones with MiXCR. Every distinct CDR3 protein forms one entry, paired with its most common genes and DNA. The V and J calls and clone size come from TCRdb's table, not from the authors' own analysis. The sample table lists 53,000 or so distinct CDR3 sequences, over 7.5% of them with a count of one. The top ten clonotypes cover roughly 8% of the sample.

The receptor was isolated from an adult who was a healthcare worker with PCR-confirmed SARS-CoV-2 infection or an uninfected control (not recorded which). The chain couples TRBV30 to TRBJ1-2, with TRBD1 perhaps the D gene, on 5 matching bases. Sequenced sample: whole blood. The CDR3 region reads CAWSFETVNYGYTF. The nucleotide sequence is given as TGTGCCTGGAGTTTCGAGACAGTCAACTATGGCTACACCTTC.